The 20 T cell receptor beta chains given below trace back to one sample, sequenced in a study of shared clonotypes between healthy human individuals. The repertoire was sequenced with immunoSEQ multiplex PCR; TCRdb's copy has only in-frame clones and lacks some. The sample carries roughly 1.4 million clones, approximately 98.5% recorded once. The sample comprised naive CD4+ T cells sorted from blood. Subset here: CD45RA+ positively selected. Receptor source: a man younger than 40 in good health.

The chain has TRBV2 and TRBJ2-1; perhaps TRBD1 as D (6 bases). CDR3 length: 12 residues. Between the trimmed V and J ends, which lost 6 bases and 7 bases, there was a span of 10 bases. Germline V gives CDR1 SNHLY, CDR2 FYNNEI. CDR3 nucleotide sequence: TGTGCCAGCAGGGGCCAGGGGAATGAGCAGTTCTTC. Protein sequence: CASRGQGNEQFF.

This clone appeared a single time. V gene TRBV28 combines with J gene TRBJ1-2; TRBD1 might be the D (5 bases). This CDR3 has 12 amino acids. V lost 3 bases, J lost 6 bases, and 8 bases lay in between. Germline CDR1 is MDHEN and CDR2 is SYDVKM. CDR3 sequence: CASSFRGDGYTF. CDR3 DNA sequence: TGTGCCAGCAGTTTCAGAGGGGATGGCTACACCTTC.

The chain employs TRBV18 and TRBJ1-2, with TRBD1 matching 7 bases. The CDR3 has 14 amino acids. With V trimmed by 3 bases and J by 4 bases, 5 bases remained unmatched. Germline V CDR1 and CDR2: KGHSH, LQKENI. In DNA, the CDR3 is TGTGCCAGCTCACCCGGGACAGAGGGCTATGGCTACACCTTC. Encoded protein: CASSPGTEGYGYTF.

The chain is built from TRBV9 and TRBJ2-7; D is ambiguous. CDR3 size: 14 residues. V lost 0 bases, J lost 6 bases, and 13 bases lay in between. Germline lookup yields CDR1 SGDLS and CDR2 YYNGEE. The CDR3: CASSVATGPGEQYF. The CDR3 region has the DNA TGTGCCAGCAGCGTAGCTACTGGGCCCGGCGAGCAGTACTTC.

The V gene is TRBV5-4, the J gene TRBJ2-1; D remains ambiguous. The V end lost 5 bases, the J end lost 10 bases, and 10 bases lay between the germline ends. The CDR3 contains 11 residues. Germline-derived CDR1 and CDR2 are SGHNT and YYREEE (reference sequence). CDR3 nucleotide sequence: TGTGCCAGCAGTATATCACTGGAGCAGTTCTTC. Amino acid sequence: CASSISLEQFF.

CDR3 loop: CASSVAPYNQPQHF. The CDR3 DNA sequence: TGTGCCAGCAGCGTAGCTCCCTACAATCAGCCCCAGCATTTT. This chain uses TRBV9 with TRBJ1-5, with no clear D. This CDR3 contains 14 residues. The V and J ends lost 0 bases and 3 bases respectively, with 7 bases between them. Germline loops: CDR1 SGDLS, CDR2 YYNGEE.

This chain uses TRBV28 with TRBJ2-7; D not resolved. Germline V gene data show CDR1 as MDHEN and CDR2 as SYDVKM. This CDR3 region has 15 residues. V was pared by 5 bases and J by 4 bases, with 18 bases between. The CDR3 sequence is CASSTIHAAAYEQYF. The CDR3 nucleotides read TGTGCCAGCAGTACAATACACGCGGCGGCTTACGAGCAGTACTTC.

This clone has just one count. This chain connects TRBV5-1 to TRBJ2-3, with D possibly being TRBD2 (5 bases). Trimming took 7 bases from V and 0 from J, leaving 12 bases between them. CDR1 and CDR2 (germline): SGHRS, YFSETQ. There are 14 residues in the CDR3. This CDR3 reads CASLLASSTDTQYF. CDR3 nucleotide sequence: TGCGCCAGCCTCCTAGCCTCTAGCACAGATACGCAGTATTTT. The whole variable domain, remainder taken from reference TRBV5-1 and TRBJ2-3, is KAGVTQTPRYLIKTRGQQVTLSCSPISGHRSVSWYQQTPGQGLQFLFEYFSETQRNKGNFPGRFSGRQFSNSRSEMNVSTLELGDSALYLCASLLASSTDTQYFGPGTRLTVL.

The chain's CDR3 is CASSVTVPGELFF. The CDR3, as DNA: TGTGCCAGTAGTGTGACCGTCCCCGGGGAGCTGTTTTTT. The chain recombines TRBV19 with TRBJ2-2; unclear D gene. This CDR3 region has 13 residues. Germline CDR1 and CDR2: LNHDA and SQIVND (reference sequence). The V end was cut by 5 bases, the J end by 6 bases, with 10 bases between.

The CDR3 loop is CASSSSSRSGSKDTQYF. DNA for the CDR3: TGTGCCAGCAGCTCCAGTTCGCGTAGCGGGAGTAAAGATACGCAGTATTTT. This sequence joins TRBV11-2 and TRBJ2-3, with 9 bases that match TRBD2. Trimming at V came to 4 bases and at J to 5 bases, leaving 13 bases not matched to a gene. Germline values: CDR1 SGHAT, CDR2 FQNNGV. This CDR3 spans 17 amino acids.

The V and J genes are TRBV27 and TRBJ2-7; D not resolved. The V end was cut by 2 bases, the J end by 4 bases, with 9 bases between. There are 13 residues in the CDR3. CDR1 is MNHEY, CDR2 SMNVEV, per germline (reference sequence). The CDR3 loop reads CASSLVENYEQYF. CDR3 sequence (DNA): TGTGCCAGCAGTTTAGTGGAAAATTACGAGCAGTACTTC.

The chain links TRBV6-5 to TRBJ1-1; D not resolved. Between the trimmed V and J ends, which lost 2 bases and 0 bases, there was a span of 7 bases. This CDR3 contains 14 residues. Germline V lookup: CDR1 MNHEY, CDR2 SVGAGI. The CDR3 DNA reads TGTGCCAGCAGTTACCTCGGACTGAACACTGAAGCTTTCTTT. Protein product: CASSYLGLNTEAFF.

The gene calls are TRBV23-1 and TRBJ2-7, with 8 bases identical to TRBD1. TRBV23-1 is given ORF status, its function remaining uncertain. The CDR3 totals 14 residues. Losses at the gene ends were 3 bases for V and 12 bases for J; bases not matched to a gene: 13. In nucleotides, the CDR3 is TGCGCCAGCAGTCATCCGAGGGTAGACAGGGGTGCGTACTTC. Protein product: CASSHPRVDRGAYF.

The gene calls are TRBV27 and TRBJ1-1; possible D gene TRBD1, 6 bases. The CDR3 contains 15 residues. Germline V gene lookup returns CDR1 MNHEY and CDR2 SMNVEV (reference sequence). V lost 5 bases to trimming and J lost 2 bases, with 15 bases between them. In DNA, the CDR3 is TGTGCCAGCAGTCCTTGGACAGCTCCTAACACTGAAGCTTTCTTT. As protein: CASSPWTAPNTEAFF.

The chain couples TRBV15 to TRBJ2-1, with 8 bases fitting TRBD2. The germline V gene encodes CDR1 LNHNV and CDR2 YYDKDF (reference sequence). V gave up 1 base and J gave up 2 bases; unmatched junction bases: 4. The CDR3 contains 16 residues. CDR3 amino acids: CATSRGPAGAYNEQFF. In DNA, the CDR3 is TGTGCCACCAGCAGAGGCCCAGCGGGAGCCTACAATGAGCAGTTCTTC.

The rearrangement uses TRBV10-2 and TRBJ2-7; 15 positions match TRBD2. J was trimmed by 5 bases and V by 8 bases; bases with no gene match: 19. In germline, CDR1 is WSHSY, CDR2 SAAADI. The CDR3 is 19 residues long. Here the CDR3 DNA reads TGCGCCAGCTGCATTAAAGGACTAGCGGGAGGGCCAATTCGGAACGAGCAGTACTTC. Residues: CASCIKGLAGGPIRNEQYF.

This clone has only one observation. This CDR3 is also generated by other DNA sequences in the sample. The chain carries TRBV18 and TRBJ1-1, with TRBD1 matching over 8 bases. The J segment lost 0 bases and the V segment lost 3 bases, leaving 3 bases of the junction unmatched. The CDR3 extends over 15 amino acids. Germline V lookup: CDR1 KGHSH, CDR2 LQKENI. In nucleotides, the CDR3 is TGTGCCAGCTCACCCCCAGGGGGCGTGAACACTGAAGCTTTCTTT. This gives the protein CASSPPGGVNTEAFF.

V is TRBV5-1 and J is TRBJ1-1, with D unresolved. CDR1 and CDR2 (germline): SGHRS, YFSETQ. Trimming cost V 0 bases and J 5 bases, with 23 bases left between them. This CDR3 comprises 18 residues. The CDR3 here is CASSLGFSGSVTRTEAFF. The CDR3 DNA reads as TGCGCCAGCAGCTTGGGGTTTTCTGGTTCGGTAACGAGGACTGAAGCTTTCTTT.

Details on this clone: Other DNA sequences in this specimen translate into the identical CDR3. The V gene is TRBV18, the J gene TRBJ2-2; D perhaps matches TRBD1 (5 bases). Germline loops: CDR1 KGHSH, CDR2 LQKENI. Deletions cut 0 bases from V and 6 bases from J, with 5 bases between. This CDR3 region has 13 residues. CDR3 in amino acids: CASSPPGAGELFF. CDR3 nucleotides: TGTGCCAGCTCACCACCAGGGGCCGGGGAGCTGTTTTTT.

This chain connects TRBV19 to TRBJ2-1; D is uncertain. Germline-derived CDR1 and CDR2 are LNHDA and SQIVND (reference sequence). CDR3 size: 10 residues. The V gene lost 10 bases and the J gene lost 6 bases, with 7 bases spanning the gap. CDR3 DNA sequence: TGTGCCACCTGGGGCAATGAGCAGTTCTTC. The encoded protein is CATWGNEQFF.